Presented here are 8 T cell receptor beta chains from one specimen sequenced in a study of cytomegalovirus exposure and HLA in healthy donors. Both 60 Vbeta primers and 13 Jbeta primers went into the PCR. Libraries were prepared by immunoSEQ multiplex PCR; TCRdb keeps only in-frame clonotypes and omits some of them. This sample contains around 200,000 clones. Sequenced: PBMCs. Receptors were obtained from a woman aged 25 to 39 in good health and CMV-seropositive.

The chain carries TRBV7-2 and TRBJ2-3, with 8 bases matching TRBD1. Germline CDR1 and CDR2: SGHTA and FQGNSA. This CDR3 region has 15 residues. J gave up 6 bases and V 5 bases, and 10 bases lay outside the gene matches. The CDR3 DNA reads TGTGCCAGCAGCACCCGGGACAGGCTGTGGGATACGCAGTATTTT. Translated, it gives CASSTRDRLWDTQYF. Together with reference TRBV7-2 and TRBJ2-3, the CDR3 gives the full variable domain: GAGVSQSPSNKVTEKGKDVELRCDPISGHTALYWYRQSLGQGLEFLIYFQGNSAPDKSGLPSDRFSAERTGGSVSTLTIQRTQQEDSAVYLCASSTRDRLWDTQYFGPGTRLTVL.

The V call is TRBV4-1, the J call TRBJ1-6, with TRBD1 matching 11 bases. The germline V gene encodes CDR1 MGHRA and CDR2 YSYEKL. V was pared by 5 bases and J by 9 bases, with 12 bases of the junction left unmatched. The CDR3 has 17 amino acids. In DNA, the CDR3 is TGCGCCAGCAGCATCCAGCCGAGGACAGGGGGCGGTTCACCCCTCCACTTT. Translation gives CASSIQPRTGGGSPLHF.

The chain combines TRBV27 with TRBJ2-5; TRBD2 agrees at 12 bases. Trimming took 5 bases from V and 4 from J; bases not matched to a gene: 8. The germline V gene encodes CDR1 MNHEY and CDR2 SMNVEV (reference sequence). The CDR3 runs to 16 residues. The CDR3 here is CASSPLAGGPGETQYF. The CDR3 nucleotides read TGTGCCAGCAGTCCTCTAGCGGGAGGGCCCGGAGAGACCCAGTACTTC.

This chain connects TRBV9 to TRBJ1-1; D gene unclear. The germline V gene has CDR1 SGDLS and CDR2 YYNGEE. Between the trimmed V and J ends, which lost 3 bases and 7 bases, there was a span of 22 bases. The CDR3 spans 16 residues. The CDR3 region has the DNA TGTGCCAGCAGCGAGCCCCTGGTCGGGAGAACCCTTGAAGCTTTCTTT. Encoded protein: CASSEPLVGRTLEAFF.

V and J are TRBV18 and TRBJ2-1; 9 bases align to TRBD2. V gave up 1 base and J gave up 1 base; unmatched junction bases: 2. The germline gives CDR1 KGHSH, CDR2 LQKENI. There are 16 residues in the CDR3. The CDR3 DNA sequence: TGTGCCAGCTCACCACGACTAGCGGATTCCTACAATGAGCAGTTCTTC. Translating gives CASSPRLADSYNEQFF.

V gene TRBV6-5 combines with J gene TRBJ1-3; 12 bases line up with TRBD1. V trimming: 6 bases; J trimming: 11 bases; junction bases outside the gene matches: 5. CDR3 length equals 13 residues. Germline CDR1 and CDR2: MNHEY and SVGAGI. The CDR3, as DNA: TGTGCCAGCAGCGGGACAGGGGGCAGCGCCATATATTTT. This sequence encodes CASSGTGGSAIYF.

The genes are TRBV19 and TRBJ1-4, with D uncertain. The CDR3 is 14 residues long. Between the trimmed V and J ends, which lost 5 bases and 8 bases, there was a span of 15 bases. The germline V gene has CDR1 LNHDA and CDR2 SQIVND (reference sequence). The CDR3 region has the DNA TGTGCCAGTAGTGTCTTCCCTACCCCCGAAAAACTGTTTTTT. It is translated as CASSVFPTPEKLFF.

The CDR3 spells CASTLTTGSTGELFF. CDR3 in DNA: TGTGCCAGCACCCTAACGACAGGTTCAACCGGGGAGCTGTTTTTT. The rearrangement joins TRBV6-5 to TRBJ2-2; maybe TRBD1 (6 bases). V shed 7 bases and J shed 5 bases, with 17 bases lying between them. The CDR3 has 15 amino acids. Per germline, CDR1 MNHEY and CDR2 SVGAGI.